A single TCR beta chain is shown here with its context. It lacks a known antigen. No much larger clone exists at a distance of one base, and base qualities are not known. Using the deep immunoSEQ assay, TCR CDR3 regions were amplified from genomic DNA by multiplex PCR. Extracted genomic DNA from each cell subset was distributed evenly across all wells of several immunoSEQ 96-well plates, and each plate was treated as a replicate. For sorted subsets, 200 ng of genomic DNA, equivalent to 25,000 to 35,000 T cell genomes, went into each replicate PCR. Purified libraries were quantified with a Qubit 3.0 fluorometer, sized on a Bioanalyzer 2100, and re-quantified with the KAPA Library Quantification kit. Each immunoSEQ 96-well plate was sequenced on its own single-read 150-cycle Illumina NextSeq 550 flow cell. For the original study's pipeline: The immunoSEQ output contained only junctional sequences without quality scores, so filtering could not match that applied to full-length reads. To assign V/J genes and CDR3, sequences were annotated using PyIR, a Python wrapper for IgBLAST v1.9, with IMGT germline references. Reads were filtered out if the reads had weak V/J assignments (E-value above 1e-6), no CDR3, stop codons, out-of-frame junctions, or ambiguous translated residues. V3J clonotypes were defined as sequences sharing an identical inferred V gene, J gene, and CDR3 amino acid sequence. Percentage overlap between repertoires was computed as shared unique clonotypes divided by the size of the smaller repertoire. Three approaches were used to assess repertoire richness: RTK rarefaction, the Chao1 estimator, and Recon v2.1 estimates of unobserved clonotypes. OLGA was used to compute generation probabilities for all TCRbeta clonotypes that the gDNA method yielded from a few donors. TCRdb obtained this table from immuneACCESS and retained in-frame rearrangements with V and J assigned. These tables miss some clones; where compared with another copy, unresolved V genes account for less than half of the shortfall, and the remainder is unexplained. The D gene and trimming were derived from the DNA, and the V and J assignments and clone size from that table. In this sample the table shows about 590,000 clones, nearly 97% of which occur a single time. About 0.11% of the sample is in the top ten clones.

V is shortened by 5 bases, J by 2 bases, and the region joining them spans 2 bases. The CDR3 sequence holds 11 residues, the cysteine and phenylalanine included. Left in the record is the CDR3 DNA by itself, 33 bases read in frame from the first base. The germline V gene (reference sequence) specifies SEHNR as CDR1 and FQNEAQ as CDR2. The entry originates in a study of shared clonotypes between healthy human individuals (dated by TCRdb to 2018 to 2021). Regarding the research as a whole: The cohort included a few men and a couple of women between 18 and 49 years of age. To increase sequencing depth and limit assay-specific biases, TCR repertoire library preparation and sequencing were carried out by different laboratories using diverse techniques. Per donor, three plates each were used for CD4 naive and CD4 memory, two for CD8 naive, and one for CD8 memory. The study deeply sequenced blood TCR repertoires of about 5 healthy adults to estimate repertoire size and the extent of clonotype sharing between individuals. Leukapheresis yielded between about 0.94 and 8.9 billion PBMCs per donor. What the research found in general, with its limitations: Clonotypes shared by all four sorted-subset donors showed higher generation probabilities than non-shared clonotypes. Pairwise subsampling led to the expectation that sequencing depth would affect the degree of clonotype sharing among donors. Even with the large sequencing depth, rarefaction of the sorted-subset datasets indicated that sequencing was incomplete. Sampling was limited to blood, and TCR repertoires in tissue likely differ from TCR repertoires in blood. Because the study included only a small number of donors, the genetic and exposure-history diversity represented was limited. When several donors were compared, the shared fraction of clonotypes was about 5.2% for naive CD4, roughly 3.3% for naive CD8, roughly 2.3% for memory CD4, and 0.35% to 0.4% for memory CD8. Larger estimated clonotype richness was generally found for naive subsets than for memory subsets.

CD8 naive samples consisted of CD45RO-negative cells that were positively selected for CCR7, yielding a CD45RA+CCR7+ population without TemRA cells. Healthy HIV-negative adults with no recently reported acute infections or vaccinations were included as donors. Every donor was a Caucasian adult residing in Nashville, Tennessee, USA. After blood collection by leukapheresis, PBMCs were isolated using Ficoll-Histopaque density gradient centrifugation and then cryopreserved in the vapor phase of liquid nitrogen. Analytical flow cytometry was used to check the purity and quantity of every magnetically sorted T cell population. Each sorted fraction had its genomic DNA isolated and then quantified by UV absorbance on a Nanodrop 2000c.

The specimen sequenced was naive CD8+ T cells sorted from blood. What this sample's cell subset or site label stands for: CD45RA+CCR7+. The TCR comes from a woman aged 25 to 39 in good health. The chain was built from TRBV7-9 and TRBJ2-3; confidence is insufficient to name the D gene. The CDR3: CASSPTDTQYF. The sequenced DNA is TGTGCCAGCAGCCCCACAGATACGCAGTATTTT. Extended through the reference TRBV7-9 and TRBJ2-3 proteins, this CDR3 yields the full variable domain: DTGVSQNPRHKITKRGQNVTFRCDPISEHNRLYWYRQTLGQGPEFLTYFQNEAQLEKSRLLSDRFSAERPKGSFSTLEIQRTEQGDSAMYLCASSPTDTQYFGPGTRLTVL.